These T cell receptor beta chains were read from a single sample in a study of T cell repertoires in cytomegalovirus infection. TCRdb recomputed calls from the reads with MiXCR, one row per CDR3 protein. The table has approximately 220,000 distinct CDR3 sequences, about 39% seen once; the top ten hold approximately 60%. The antigens these receptors bind are not known. The sequencing used CD8+ T cells from cultured PBMCs, collected from culture after CMV antigen stimulation. Source of these receptors: a human donor in good health (CMV status not recorded). Some clones in this sample may be carry-over from other donors' samples. The CDR3 runs from the conserved cysteine through the conserved F or W. The D gene is left open where the match is weak. Expanded clones get a size class; other rows say once, few or many, or leave the size out.

j_call	v_call	d_call	clone_size	cdr3_length	cdr3_nt	cdr3_aa
TRBJ2-7	TRBV6-2/TRBV6-3	NA	NA	11	TGTGTGGCAGCTGACTCCTACGAGCAGTACTTC	CVAADSYEQYF
TRBJ2-7	TRBV5-6	NA	NA	13	TGTGCCAGCCGTGGACACAGCTCCTACGAGCAGTACTTC	CASRGHSSYEQYF
TRBJ2-7	TRBV7-2	NA	many	13	TGTGCCAGCAGCTTAGCTGGTAACGGCGAGCAGTACTTC	CASSLAGNGEQYF
TRBJ2-1	TRBV7-3	TRBD2	NA	18	TGTGCCAGCAGCCCCTCGGGCCTCTCTAGCGGGAACTACAATGAGCAGTTCTTC	CASSPSGLSSGNYNEQFF
TRBJ1-2	TRBV15	NA	NA	14	TGTGCCACCAGCAGACCCGGGGGAAACTATGGCTACACCTTC	CATSRPGGNYGYTF
TRBJ2-1	TRBV29-1	TRBD2	NA	14	TGCAGCGTTGGTCGGCTAGCGGCCGCCAATGAGCAGTTCTTC	CSVGRLAAANEQFF
TRBJ2-3	TRBV11-2	NA	few	15	TGTGCCAGCAGCTTAAGATCAGCGAGCACAGATACGCAGTATTTT	CASSLRSASTDTQYF
TRBJ2-5	TRBV13	TRBD1	few	14	TGTGCCAGCAGCTACCCTACAGGGGATCGCTCCCAGTACTTC	CASSYPTGDRSQYF
TRBJ1-2	TRBV6-8	NA	few	14	TGTGCCAGCAGTTATTTGGACAGCACCTATGGCTACACCTTC	CASSYLDSTYGYTF
TRBJ1-1	TRBV7-9	TRBD1	many	15	TGTGCCAGCAGCTCTCGACAGGGCCGGCGGTCTGAAGCTTTCTTT	CASSSRQGRRSEAFF
TRBJ2-7	TRBV9	TRBD2	many	16	TGTGCCAGCAGCGGCCGGGCCGGGACTAGCGGGAGCGAGCAGTACTTC	CASSGRAGTSGSEQYF
TRBJ2-7	TRBV7-8	NA	many	15	TGTGCCAGCAGCTCCCACCCGGGATCCACCTACGAGCAGTACTTC	CASSSHPGSTYEQYF
TRBJ2-7	TRBV7-2	NA	NA	11	TGTGCCAGCAGCTCCCGAGGGGAGCAGTACTTC	CASSSRGEQYF
TRBJ2-4	TRBV9	TRBD1	NA	17	TGTGCCAGCAGCGTAGCAGACAGGGGGGGGGTTGGAGGCATTCAGTACTTC	CASSVADRGGVGGIQYF
TRBJ2-2	TRBV5-1	NA	many	16	TGCGCCAGCAGCTTGGAGACCCCGGTGAACACCGGGGAGCTGTTTTTT	CASSLETPVNTGELFF
TRBJ1-1	TRBV28	NA	NA	16	TGTGCCAGCAGGTCCCCCCTGGACAGAGTGAACACTGAAGCTTTCTTT	CASRSPLDRVNTEAFF
TRBJ2-2	TRBV4-3	NA	NA	13	TGCGCCAGCAGCCCAGAGGTTCCCGGGGAGCTGTTTTTT	CASSPEVPGELFF
TRBJ1-1	TRBV7-3	NA	NA	13	TGTGCCAGCAGCTCCGGGGGAGACGGTGAAGCTTTCTTT	CASSSGGDGEAFF
TRBJ2-3	TRBV4-1	TRBD2	NA	15	TGTGCCAGCAGCGACCCGGGACTAGCCTCAGATACGCAGTATTTT	CASSDPGLASDTQYF
TRBJ2-3	TRBV7-2	NA	few	17	TGTGCCAGCAGCTTAAGGGAAGCAGAGAAATTCTCAGATACGCAGTATTTT	CASSLREAEKFSDTQYF
TRBJ2-6	TRBV7-6	NA	NA	20	TGTGCCAGCAGTCCACGGTGGAGGGGTCCTCAGAGCTCTGGGGCCAACGTCCTGACTTTC	CASSPRWRGPQSSGANVLTF
TRBJ1-2	TRBV11-2	NA	NA	16	TGTGCCAGCAGCTTAGGCCCCAGGGGAAGGAACTATGGCTACACCTTC	CASSLGPRGRNYGYTF
TRBJ2-1	TRBV10-2	TRBD1	few	12	TGCGCCAGCAACGTACCCAGACAGGGGCAGTTCTTC	CASNVPRQGQFF
TRBJ2-3	TRBV2	NA	NA	15	TGTGCCAGCAACCTCGGGCCAAGAGGCCCAGATACGCAGTATTTT	CASNLGPRGPDTQYF
TRBJ1-1	TRBV7-8	NA	few	15	TGTGCCAGCAGCTTAACGGTGGGCCGACGCATTGAAGCTTTCTTT	CASSLTVGRRIEAFF
TRBJ2-3	TRBV7-2	TRBD2	NA	16	TGTGCCAGCAGCTTAGAGTGGGAGGGCCTCACAGATACGCAGTATTTT	CASSLEWEGLTDTQYF
TRBJ2-7	TRBV7-9	NA	NA	13	TGTGCCAGCAGAGGGGGAGGGGGCTACGAGCAGTACTTC	CASRGGGGYEQYF
TRBJ2-1	TRBV19	TRBD1	few	16	TGTGCCAGTAGTGTAAGACAGGGGGGTACCTACAATGAGCAGTTCTTC	CASSVRQGGTYNEQFF
TRBJ2-7	TRBV11-2	NA	NA	14	TGTGCCAGCAGCCCCACCTCGGGGGGCAGCGAGCAGTACTTC	CASSPTSGGSEQYF
TRBJ2-5	TRBV28	NA	NA	18	TGTGCCAGCAGTTTCTCACCCCAGGGCCTGTTAACGCAAGAGACCCAGTACTTC	CASSFSPQGLLTQETQYF
TRBJ2-2	TRBV27	NA	NA	12	TGTGCCAGCACCCCTAACACCGGGGAGCTGTTTTTT	CASTPNTGELFF
TRBJ1-2	TRBV29-1	NA	NA	11	TGCAGCGTTGACACCAGGCTCGGCTACACCTTC	CSVDTRLGYTF
TRBJ1-1	TRBV6-6	NA	NA	15	TGTGCCAGCAGTTACTCGGGGGGGGACAACACTGAAGCTTTCTTT	CASSYSGGDNTEAFF
TRBJ2-7	TRBV15	NA	NA	15	TGTGCCACCAGCAGAGAGAGACAGGCTGTCTACGAGCAGTACTTC	CATSRERQAVYEQYF
TRBJ2-1	TRBV6-1	NA	NA	13	TGTGCCAGCAGTGACCTAAGCTACAATGAGCAGTTCTTC	CASSDLSYNEQFF
TRBJ2-7	TRBV6-1	TRBD1	NA	15	TGTGCCACCAACCACCGACAGGGTGGTCTGTACGAGCAGTACTTC	CATNHRQGGLYEQYF
TRBJ2-5	TRBV7-9	TRBD1	NA	17	TGTGCCAGCAGTCAACAACCGGGACAGGGTACCCAAGAGACCCAGTACTTC	CASSQQPGQGTQETQYF
TRBJ2-3	TRBV27	NA	NA	17	TGTGCCAGCAGTTTATTCTTTGGGGGGAGAGGCACAGATACGCAGTATTTT	CASSLFFGGRGTDTQYF
TRBJ2-7	TRBV15	NA	NA	15	TGTGCCACCAGCAGAGATAGGCCAGTTTCCTACGAGCAGTACTTC	CATSRDRPVSYEQYF
TRBJ2-7	TRBV28	TRBD2	NA	13	TGTGCCAGCAGAGGGGCGGGAGATTACGAGCAGTACTTC	CASRGAGDYEQYF
TRBJ2-3	TRBV20-1	NA	once	15	TGCAGTGCTAGCGGCCCTAGGGAGGGCACAGATACGCAGTATTTT	CSASGPREGTDTQYF
TRBJ2-7	TRBV4-2	TRBD2	few	16	TGTGCCAGCAGCCAAGAGGTAGTCGGGGACTACTACGAGCAGTACTTC	CASSQEVVGDYYEQYF
TRBJ2-1	TRBV7-6	TRBD2	few	17	TGTGCCAGCAGCCGGACTAGCGGGGGGCTACCTTACAATGAGCAGTTCTTC	CASSRTSGGLPYNEQFF
TRBJ2-7	TRBV27	NA	few	14	TGTGCCAGCAGTTTTGGGACGCCCTCCTACGAGCAGTACTTC	CASSFGTPSYEQYF
TRBJ2-7	TRBV7-9	TRBD1	NA	13	TGTGCCAGCCTGGGGGACAGGGTGGACGAGCAGTACTTC	CASLGDRVDEQYF
TRBJ2-3	TRBV7-2	NA	many	15	TGTGCCAGCAGCTTAGAGCAGCGGGCCACAGATACGCAGTATTTT	CASSLEQRATDTQYF
TRBJ2-3	TRBV6-5	TRBD2	few	17	TGTGCCAGCAGTTACTCCCTAGCGGGGGCCAGCACAGATACGCAGTATTTT	CASSYSLAGASTDTQYF
TRBJ2-5	TRBV6-6	NA	NA	16	TGTGCCAGCAGTTACTCGACAGCGACAACCGAAGAGACCCAGTACTTC	CASSYSTATTEETQYF
TRBJ2-7	TRBV7-6	NA	few	13	TGTGCCAGCAGCCCTGTTGGAAGCCACGAGCAGTACTTC	CASSPVGSHEQYF
TRBJ2-1	TRBV27	TRBD2	NA	15	TGTGCCAGCAGTGTAGCGGGAGAGGGGTACAATGAGCAGTTCTTC	CASSVAGEGYNEQFF